Listed below are T cell receptor beta chains from one sample, sequenced in a study of blood T cell repertoires in COVID-19. Profiling relied on immunoSEQ multiplex PCR, and the TCRdb table lists in-frame clones only, not all of them. This table holds approximately 470,000 clones, about 85% found once. The sequenced material came from PBMCs or T cells enriched from blood (not recorded which). The origin of the receptors is a woman younger than 30 who had recovered from COVID-19. The CDR3 runs from the conserved cysteine through the conserved F or W. The D gene is left open where the match is weak. Size values are once, few and many counts, or a class for expanded clones, and some rows have none.

TRBJ1-5	-	-	TRBV28	TGTGCCAGCACCCTGAGGGGTGGAGCGGGGCCCCAGCATTTT	CASTLRGGAGPQHF
TRBJ1-1	-	once	TRBV3-1/TRBV3-2	TGTGCCAGCAGCCCCCCGGCGGAGGATTCAGCTTTCTTT	CASSPPAEDSAFF
TRBJ2-3	-	-	TRBV29-1	TGCAGCGTGGGGGGGGCCCCCGAAGATACGCAGTATTTT	CSVGGAPEDTQYF
TRBJ2-3	TRBD1	-	TRBV24-1	TGTGCCACCAGTAAACAGGGGGCAGATACGCAGTATTTT	CATSKQGADTQYF
TRBJ2-5	-	-	TRBV10-3	TGTGCCATCAGGTCGACAGGTCGAGAGACCCAGTACTTC	CAIRSTGRETQYF
TRBJ2-7	TRBD2	-	TRBV12-5	TGTGCTAGTGGTTTGAAAACTAGCGGGGGGATCTACTACGAGCAGTACTTC	CASGLKTSGGIYYEQYF
TRBJ2-3	TRBD2	-	TRBV18	TGTGCCAGCTCACTTCACGCGGGGGGTGCTACTAGCACAGATACGCAGTATTTT	CASSLHAGGATSTDTQYF
TRBJ2-7	-	-	TRBV13	TGTGCCAGCAGTAGTTGGACAGCCTACGAGCAGTACTTC	CASSSWTAYEQYF
TRBJ1-4	-	-	TRBV15	TGTGCCACCAGCAGTCGCTCTTTGGGGGGTGGTGAAAAACTGTTTTTT	CATSSRSLGGGEKLFF
TRBJ1-2	TRBD1	-	TRBV27	TGTGCCAGCAGTCGCAGCCCCTCCATGCAGGGGGGCGGTCCTTACTATGGCTACACCTTC	CASSRSPSMQGGGPYYGYTF
TRBJ1-1	-	-	TRBV2	TGTGCCAGCAGCTGGAGCGGGACACAAGGAGCTTTCTTT	CASSWSGTQGAFF
TRBJ1-5	-	-	TRBV24-1	TGTGCCACCAGTGATAGGGAGATCAATCAGCCCCAGCATTTT	CATSDREINQPQHF
TRBJ2-5	TRBD2	-	TRBV5-4	TGTGCCAGCAGCTTGGATGAGCGGGGGGGCCGGGAGACCCAGTACTTC	CASSLDERGGRETQYF
TRBJ1-1	-	-	TRBV3-1/TRBV3-2	TGTGCCAGCAGCCAAGGTGGGGGGCGGGAGGACACTGAAGCTTTCTTT	CASSQGGGREDTEAFF
TRBJ1-3	TRBD1	-	TRBV5-1	TGCGCCAGCAGCTCCGGACAGGGGGCGACAGAAGGAAACACCATATATTTT	CASSSGQGATEGNTIYF
TRBJ2-3	TRBD2	-	TRBV7-9	TGTGCCAGCAGCTCACTGACCCCCGGGACTATGGTAACAGATACGCAGTATTTT	CASSSLTPGTMVTDTQYF
TRBJ1-2	-	-	TRBV4-1	TGCGCCAGCAGCCATCCTGCTCGGACGGTTCGGGGAGGCTACACCTTC	CASSHPARTVRGGYTF
TRBJ2-7	-	-	TRBV9	TGTGCCAGCAGCGTAGATCTACGAGACGAGCAGTACTTC	CASSVDLRDEQYF
TRBJ2-5	-	-	TRBV28	TGTGCCAGCAGTTTATTACAGCTAGCCGATGAACCCCAAGAGACCCAGTACTTC	CASSLLQLADEPQETQYF
TRBJ2-3	-	-	TRBV5-1	TGCGCCAGCAGCTTCGGGAGTTCAGATACGCAGTATTTT	CASSFGSSDTQYF
TRBJ1-2	TRBD1	few	TRBV7-9	TGTGCCAGCAGCCCATCAGGACAGGGGGCGCTTGGCTACACCTTC	CASSPSGQGALGYTF
TRBJ2-7	TRBD1	-	TRBV5-1	TGCGCCAGCAGCTTGGAGGGACAGGGAACCTCCTACGAGCAGTACTTC	CASSLEGQGTSYEQYF
TRBJ2-7	TRBD1	-	TRBV5-4	TGTGCCAGCAGCTCCTTGGGACAGGGAGAAGGATCCTACGAGCAGTACTTC	CASSSLGQGEGSYEQYF
TRBJ1-5	-	-	TRBV3-1/TRBV3-2	TGTGCCAGCAGCCAAGTGGTATACAGGCACAATCAGCCCCAGCATTTT	CASSQVVYRHNQPQHF
TRBJ2-7	-	-	TRBV7-8	TGTGCCAGCAGCTTGAAGACAGGTCCCACCTACGAGCAGTACTTC	CASSLKTGPTYEQYF
TRBJ2-2	TRBD2	-	TRBV5-1	TGCGCCAGCAGCTCCCTAGCGGGGGGCACCGGGGAGCTGTTTTTT	CASSSLAGGTGELFF
TRBJ1-2	-	-	TRBV3-1/TRBV3-2	TGTGCCAGCAGCCAAGAACCCAGTCTCCTTAACTATGGCTACACCTTC	CASSQEPSLLNYGYTF
TRBJ1-2	-	-	TRBV6-2/TRBV6-3	TGTGCCAGCAGTCCGACCCTCGACTGGCTGGAAAACTATGGCTACACCTTC	CASSPTLDWLENYGYTF
TRBJ2-2	-	-	TRBV2	TGTGCCAGCTCCGGGACACCCACCGGCGGGGAGCTGTTTTTT	CASSGTPTGGELFF
TRBJ1-1	-	few	TRBV21-1	TGTGCCAGCAGCAAAGTTGAGGCGGAGATCACTGAAGCTTTCTTT	CASSKVEAEITEAFF
TRBJ1-1	-	-	TRBV6-4	TGTGCCAGCAGTGAGAGGGAAACGGGCACTGAAGCTTTCTTT	CASSERETGTEAFF
TRBJ1-1	TRBD1	-	TRBV30	TGTGCCTGGAGTAGTCAGGGGGCTGAAGCTTTCTTT	CAWSSQGAEAFF
TRBJ2-7	-	-	TRBV3-1/TRBV3-2	TGTGCCAGCAGCCAAGGGACAGTATCCTCCTACGAGCAGTACTTC	CASSQGTVSSYEQYF
TRBJ1-3	-	-	TRBV28	TGTGCCAGCAGTTTGGGGGGTTTAGGAAACACCATATATTTT	CASSLGGLGNTIYF
TRBJ2-7	-	-	TRBV7-6	TGTGCCAGCAGCTTATCGGGACATGGGGGCTACGAGCAGTACTTC	CASSLSGHGGYEQYF
TRBJ2-3	-	-	TRBV28	TGTGCCAGCAGGGGGAGCGGGCCCACAGATACGCAGTATTTT	CASRGSGPTDTQYF
TRBJ2-5	-	-	TRBV5-1	TGCGCCAGCAGCTTGGAAAAACCGGGGGAGACCCAGTACTTC	CASSLEKPGETQYF
TRBJ1-1	-	-	TRBV29-1	TGCAGCGTTGAGGGCCTTAGCCGGACAAACAAGGCAGTCACTGAAGCTTTCTTT	CSVEGLSRTNKAVTEAFF
TRBJ2-3	TRBD1	many	TRBV5-4	TGTGCCAGCAGCCACTGGGACAGTCGCACAGATACGCAGTATTTT	CASSHWDSRTDTQYF
TRBJ1-2	-	-	TRBV12-3/TRBV12-4	TGTGCCAGCAGTTTGGACAGAGACTATGGCTACACCTTC	CASSLDRDYGYTF
TRBJ2-7	-	-	TRBV10-1	TGCGCCAGCAGCTGGCGGGACTCCTACGAGCAGTACTTC	CASSWRDSYEQYF
TRBJ1-4	-	-	TRBV19	TGTGCCAGTAGTATTGGTTCCCAGGGGGAAAAACTGTTTTTT	CASSIGSQGEKLFF
TRBJ1-1	-	-	TRBV28	TGTGCCAGCAGTTGGGCAGGAGGCAACACTGAAGCTTTCTTT	CASSWAGGNTEAFF
TRBJ2-5	-	-	TRBV3-1/TRBV3-2	TGTGCCAGCAGCCAAGACTCTCAAGAGACCCAGTACTTC	CASSQDSQETQYF
TRBJ1-1	-	-	TRBV30	TGTGCCTGGAGTCAGGGGTCACCGGGTGAAGCTTTCTTT	CAWSQGSPGEAFF
TRBJ1-1	-	-	TRBV5-1	TGCGCCAGCAGCTTAAGTACCGAACAGGGCTCTGAAGCTTTCTTT	CASSLSTEQGSEAFF
TRBJ1-3	TRBD1	-	TRBV5-1	TGCGCCAGCAGCTTATATGCAGGGGGATCTGGAAACACCATATATTTT	CASSLYAGGSGNTIYF
TRBJ2-4	-	-	TRBV19	TGTGCCAGTAGTATAGGTGGCAGGGCCAAAAACATTCAGTACTTC	CASSIGGRAKNIQYF
TRBJ1-1	TRBD1	few	TRBV10-3	TGTGCCATCAGAGGGGGCGGCAACACTGAAGCTTTCTTT	CAIRGGGNTEAFF
TRBJ2-1	TRBD2	-	TRBV2	TGTGCCAGCAGTGGCATAGCGGGGGGGCCGGTTGAGCAGTTCTTC	CASSGIAGGPVEQFF
TRBJ1-6	-	-	TRBV19	TGTGCCAGTAGTTCTTCCGGGGAGGGTGGTTCACCCCTCCACTTT	CASSSSGEGGSPLHF
TRBJ2-2	TRBD2	once	TRBV11-2	TGTGCCAGCAGCTTATGGTCTAGCGGCGGGGAGCTGTTTTTT	CASSLWSSGGELFF
TRBJ1-2	-	-	TRBV5-1	TGCGCCAGCAGCTCCGGGTCACCTCCTAACTATGGCTACACCTTC	CASSSGSPPNYGYTF
TRBJ2-7	-	-	TRBV6-1	TGTGCCAGCAGTGAAGCGCAGGTGTACGAGCAGTACTTC	CASSEAQVYEQYF
TRBJ2-1	TRBD2	-	TRBV30	TGTGCCTGGAGTCGAGCTCTAGCGGGGATGAATGAGCAGTTCTTC	CAWSRALAGMNEQFF